This entry is about one TCR beta chain. Its antigen remains undetermined. Base qualities are not recorded, but no much larger clone differs from it by a single base. V gives up 3 bases and J gives up 5 bases, and the segment between their germline ends measures 19 bases. Including cysteine and phenylalanine, the CDR3 has 16 amino acids. Only CDR3 DNA remains: 48 bases, in frame from the first base. CDR1 SGHTA and CDR2 FQGTGA are derived from the germline V gene. The data are from a study of cytotoxic CD8 clonotypes in ibrutinib-treated CLL (dated by TCRdb to the early 2020s). Background on the whole study: The cohort included about 15 treatment-naive and roughly 10 relapsed/refractory patients; approximately 17 were IGHV unmutated. Of the roughly 81 people in the trial, 25 to 30 had longitudinal samples available. Response samples were taken after a median of roughly eleven months on treatment, ranging from 6 to 36 months. On average, each sample yielded about 250,000 productive templates and 94,082 productive rearrangements. Responses were partial in approximately 24 patients and complete in 2; after median about 68 months follow-up, 14 stayed in remission and roughly twelve progressed. Cryopreserved peripheral blood mononuclear cells were collected at three points: before therapy, at response, and at either sustained remission or disease progression.

The goal of deep resolution MiSeq sequencing was a depth between 1 in 1 million and 1 in 200,000 T cells, and coverage averaged 10x per clonotype. TCR beta libraries were generated with the immunoSEQ hsTCRB Kit. For the original study's pipeline: ImmunoSEQ Data Assistant and ImmunoSEQ Analyzer were used for data analysis, and V, D and J genes were assigned according to IMGT definitions. Clonality, which ranges from 0 to 1, was calculated as one minus the normalized Shannon entropy of productive rearrangement frequencies. Only overrepresented clonotypes making up at least 0.05% of each patient's repertoire were included in the public clonotype analysis. Repertoires from about a dozen age-matched healthy donors in immuneACCESS were used as clonality controls. As stored in TCRdb, this immuneACCESS dataset retains in-frame rearrangements with V and J assigned. A fraction of the clones does not appear; measured against another copy, unresolved V genes explain less than half of the discrepancy, and the remainder lacks a known reason. For V, J and clone size, that table is used; D and trimming come from the DNA. The sample data list tens of thousands of clones, and about 75% of these were observed just once. Of the sample, approximately 7.7% is held by the ten largest clones.

For TCR beta library preparation, around 1.9 micrograms of genomic DNA were extracted from the cryopreserved PBMCs. Longitudinal blood samples from CLL patients on ibrutinib monotherapy underwent high-throughput TCR beta sequencing. Patients were enrolled in a phase 2 open-label single-center ibrutinib monotherapy trial. General study outcomes and caveats: Baseline clonality was found to be higher than that of age-matched healthy donors and was strongly correlated with circulating CD8+ T-cell counts. Lymph node repertoires were not examined, and the timing of sampling was not matched between patients in sustained remission and those whose disease progressed. Public clonotypes were rare and either shrank or stayed stable during treatment, and the rise in clonality at ibrutinib response reflected expansion of private clonotypes. An increase in clonality was observed at ibrutinib response, with clonality remaining stable during sustained remission and falling back toward baseline at progression.

The chain employs TRBV7-3 and TRBJ1-1, and perhaps TRBD1 as D gene, on 5 matching bases. The specimen comprised PBMCs, sampled before ibrutinib treatment. This TCR derives from a human donor with chronic lymphocytic leukemia. CDR3 protein: CASSLVPGRVRTEAFF. The sequenced DNA: TGTGCCAGCAGCTTGGTACCGGGACGGGTGCGGACTGAAGCTTTCTTT.